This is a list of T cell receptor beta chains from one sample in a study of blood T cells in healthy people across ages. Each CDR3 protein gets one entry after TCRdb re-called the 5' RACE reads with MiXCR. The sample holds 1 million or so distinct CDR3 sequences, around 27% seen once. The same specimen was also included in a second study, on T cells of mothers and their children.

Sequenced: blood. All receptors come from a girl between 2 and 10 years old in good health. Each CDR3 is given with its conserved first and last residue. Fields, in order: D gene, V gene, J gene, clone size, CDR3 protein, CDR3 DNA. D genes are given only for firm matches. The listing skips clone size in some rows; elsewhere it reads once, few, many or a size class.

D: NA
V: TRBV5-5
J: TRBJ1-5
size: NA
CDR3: CASSHDWDWGQPQHF
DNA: TGTGCCAGCAGCCATGACTGGGACTGGGGCCAGCCCCAGCATTTT

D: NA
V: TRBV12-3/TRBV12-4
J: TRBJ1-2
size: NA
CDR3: CASSINQNYGYTF
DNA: TGTGCCAGCAGTATTAATCAAAACTATGGCTACACCTTC

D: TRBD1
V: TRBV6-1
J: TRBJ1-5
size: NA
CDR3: CASSSGTGVRNQPQHF
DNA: TGTGCCAGCAGTTCCGGGACAGGGGTTAGGAATCAGCCCCAGCATTTT

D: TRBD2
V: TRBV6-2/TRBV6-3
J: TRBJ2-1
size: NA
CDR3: CASSRDLIPGLAAPSSYNEQFF
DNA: TGTGCCAGCAGTCGCGATCTAATCCCGGGACTAGCGGCGCCGAGCTCCTACAATGAGCAGTTCTTC

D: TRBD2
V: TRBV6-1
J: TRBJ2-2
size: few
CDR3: CASTPLAGGINTGELFF
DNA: TGTGCCAGCACCCCACTAGCGGGGGGGATAAACACCGGGGAGCTGTTTTTT

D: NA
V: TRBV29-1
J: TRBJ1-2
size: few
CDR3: CSVVGGFLGYTF
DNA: TGCAGCGTCGTGGGAGGATTCTTGGGCTACACCTTC

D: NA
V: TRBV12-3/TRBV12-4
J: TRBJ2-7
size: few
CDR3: CASSLNGGDEQYF
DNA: TGTGCCAGCAGTTTAAACGGGGGCGACGAGCAGTACTTC

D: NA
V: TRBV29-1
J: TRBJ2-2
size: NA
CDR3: CSVRRPGTANTGELFF
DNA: TGCAGCGTTCGAAGACCCGGGACCGCGAACACCGGGGAGCTGTTTTTT

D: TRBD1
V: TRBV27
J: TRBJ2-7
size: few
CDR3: CASSFVDRGPYEQYF
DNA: TGTGCCAGCAGTTTCGTGGACAGGGGGCCCTACGAGCAGTACTTC

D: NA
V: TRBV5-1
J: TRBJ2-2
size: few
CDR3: CASTGQNTGELFF
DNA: TGCGCCAGCACTGGACAGAACACCGGGGAGCTGTTTTTT

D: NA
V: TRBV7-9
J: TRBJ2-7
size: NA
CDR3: CASSPPIPSGPFYEQYF
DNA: TGTGCCAGCAGCCCCCCCATACCCAGCGGCCCTTTCTACGAGCAGTACTTC

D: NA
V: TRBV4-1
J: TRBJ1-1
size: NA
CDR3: CASSQEGARTEAFF
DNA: TGCGCCAGCAGCCAAGAAGGGGCCCGCACTGAAGCTTTCTTT

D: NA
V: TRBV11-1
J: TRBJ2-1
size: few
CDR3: CASSLYFGNEQFF
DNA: TGTGCCAGCAGCTTATATTTCGGGAATGAGCAGTTCTTC

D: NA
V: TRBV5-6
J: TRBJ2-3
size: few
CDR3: CASSRPSTDTQYF
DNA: TGTGCCAGCAGCCGGCCCAGCACAGATACGCAGTATTTT

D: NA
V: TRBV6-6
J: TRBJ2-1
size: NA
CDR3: CASSYEGTYNEQFF
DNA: TGTGCCAGCAGTTACGAGGGGACCTACAATGAGCAGTTCTTC

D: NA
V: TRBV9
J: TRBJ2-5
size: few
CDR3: CASSVGRLFETQYF
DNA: TGTGCCAGCAGCGTAGGACGACTATTTGAGACCCAGTACTTC